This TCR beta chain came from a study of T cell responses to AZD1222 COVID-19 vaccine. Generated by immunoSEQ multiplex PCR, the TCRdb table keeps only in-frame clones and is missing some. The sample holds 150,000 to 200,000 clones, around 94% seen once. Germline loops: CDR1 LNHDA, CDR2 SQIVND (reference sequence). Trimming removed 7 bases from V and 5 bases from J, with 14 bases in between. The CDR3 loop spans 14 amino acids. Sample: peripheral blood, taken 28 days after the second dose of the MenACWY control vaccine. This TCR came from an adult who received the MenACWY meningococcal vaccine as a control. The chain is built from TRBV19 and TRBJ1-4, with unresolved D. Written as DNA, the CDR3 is TGTGCCAGTAAGGGCGAAAAGGAGAATGAAAAACTGTTTTTT. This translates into CASKGEKENEKLFF.